One sample yielded the 9 T cell receptor beta chains listed below, sequenced in a study of technical replicates of blood from four donors. The repertoire was sequenced with immunoSEQ multiplex PCR; TCRdb's copy has only in-frame clones and lacks some. Of over 8,000 clones in the sample, about 90% are singletons; the top ten hold around 10%. The specimen was PBMCs. Receptor source: a human donor in good health.

This clone was observed a handful of times. This sequence joins TRBV5-1 and TRBJ1-1, with a weak D call TRBD1 (5 bases). The CDR3 sequence is 12 residues long. The V end was cut by 4 bases, the J end by 9 bases, with 13 bases between. Looked up from germline, CDR1 is SGHRS and CDR2 is YFSETQ. The DNA of the CDR3 is TGCGCCAGCAGCGGGGAGGGGAACCAAGCTTTCTTT. Translation: CASSGEGNQAFF.

This clone was seen a single time. The chain recombines TRBV6-5 with TRBJ2-7; TRBD2 might be the D (7 bases). CDR3 size: 12 residues. The ends were cut back, 2 bases at V and 6 bases at J, with 8 bases in the middle. Germline-derived CDR1 and CDR2 are MNHEY and SVGAGI. CDR3 sequence reads: CASSYAGAEQYF. In nucleotides, the CDR3 is TGTGCCAGCAGTTACGCGGGGGCCGAGCAGTACTTC.

This clone was detected once. The CDR3 coding sequence is TGTGCCAGCAGTTACCTGGGACTAACGAACACCGGGGAGCTGTTTTTT. This encodes CASSYLGLTNTGELFF. The rearrangement links TRBV27 to TRBJ2-2, with 7 bases that match TRBD2. CDR1 MNHEY and CDR2 SMNVEV come from the germline V gene (reference sequence). After removal of 4 bases from V and 0 bases from J, the junction contained 5 bases not matched to a gene. This CDR3 spans 16 amino acids.

The rearrangement uses TRBV30 and TRBJ2-1; 14 nucleotides align to TRBD2. After removal of 0 bases from V and 7 bases from J, the junction contained 11 bases not matched to a gene. The germline CDR1 and CDR2 sequences are GTSNPN and SVGIG (reference sequence). The CDR3 covers 18 residues. The CDR3 DNA reads TGTGCCTGGAGTGTGGGTGGGACTAGCGGGAGCCCTGAGAATGAGCAGTTCTTC. It is translated as CAWSVGGTSGSPENEQFF.

The chain combines TRBV6-1 with TRBJ2-7, with D perhaps matching TRBD2 (6 bases). V was trimmed by 3 bases and J by 2 bases, leaving 11 bases between them. From germline, CDR1 is MNHNS and CDR2 SASEGT. The CDR3 is 14 amino acids. The CDR3 bases are TGTGCCAGCAGTGATGGGGAGGCGCCCTACGAGCAGTACTTC. Translating it yields CASSDGEAPYEQYF.

J is TRBJ1-4 and V is TRBV7-9, with D perhaps matching TRBD1 (6 bases). The CDR3 extends over 16 amino acids. V shed 4 bases and J shed 8 bases, with 20 bases lying between them. CDR1 is SEHNR, CDR2 FQNEAQ, per germline (reference sequence). Here the CDR3 DNA reads TGTGCCAGCAGCTCTCGGGACACGTACCAGGGGGAAAAACTGTTTTTT. Translated: CASSSRDTYQGEKLFF. Together with reference TRBV7-9 and TRBJ1-4, the CDR3 gives the full variable domain: DTGVSQNPRHKITKRGQNVTFRCDPISEHNRLYWYRQTLGQGPEFLTYFQNEAQLEKSRLLSDRFSAERPKGSFSTLEIQRTEQGDSAMYLCASSSRDTYQGEKLFFGSGTQLSVL.

CDR3 region: CTSSQKASGLEPYTQYF. In DNA, the CDR3 is TGCACCAGCAGTCAGAAAGCTAGCGGGTTAGAGCCCTATACGCAGTATTTT. The chain combines TRBV1 with TRBJ2-3; TRBD2 is taken as the D call from the table, unchecked against the DNA. TRBV1 is tagged as a pseudogene. The CDR3 totals 17 residues.

The chain uses TRBV18 and TRBJ1-5; D unclear. V dropped 1 base and J dropped 5 bases, with 6 bases sitting between them. The germline V gene encodes CDR1 KGHSH and CDR2 LQKENI. The CDR3 length is 13 residues. For the CDR3, the DNA is TGTGCCAGCTCACCACGGCGGGATCAGCCCCAGCATTTT. Protein product: CASSPRRDQPQHF.

The chain joins TRBV20-1 to TRBJ2-3; D is unresolved. With 6 bases removed from V and 3 bases from J, the gap between germline ends came to 4 bases. The CDR3 consists of 10 residues. From germline, CDR1 is DFQATT and CDR2 SNEGSKA (reference sequence). The CDR3: CSAPTDTQYF. CDR3 DNA: TGCAGTGCCCCTACAGATACGCAGTATTTT.